Sequencing of this TCR beta chain was carried out in a study of blood T cell repertoires in COVID-19 (dated by TCRdb to the early 2020s). Regarding the complete study: Samples from collaborators originated in the United States, Italy and Spain and spanned both the acute and convalescent phases of COVID-19. The material from the prospective study consisted of cDNA or gDNA derived from T cells, B-cell-depleted T cells, or PBMCs. Deeply sampled blood TCRbeta repertoires from subjects exposed to, actively infected with, or recovered from COVID-19 were included in the dataset. The repertoires were released in a freely available public database intended as a resource for research on the immune response to SARS-CoV-2. The samples were drawn from two sources: the first 160 participants of the ongoing ImmuneRACE study, and 1,000 to 1,500 subjects contributed by 6 global collaborators. A de-identified subject ID, COVID-19 status, age in years and sex were almost always included in the sample metadata. Where HLA class I and class II types were available, the types were taken from metadata supplied by the sample provider, not from assay-based typing. General findings and caveats noted by the study authors: Clinical and demographic metadata were provided uncurated, with the amount varying by source and participant.

The immunoSEQ Assay, a bias-controlled multiplex PCR, was used to amplify TCRbeta CDR3 regions from genomic DNA. Under the source paper's analysis protocol: Nucleated cell counts per sample were estimated from amplification of reference gene primers within the assay. To quantify the absolute abundance of each unique TCRbeta CDR3 rearrangement, sequence reads were collapsed and filtered. Productive Simpson clonality was computed per sample as the square root of Simpson's diversity index over productive rearrangements. Entries here come from immuneACCESS through TCRdb and include only in-frame sequences with V and J called. Some clones fail to appear in such tables; in the studies checked, an unresolved V gene covers under half of the shortfall, and the cause of the remainder is unknown. The DNA was the basis for D and trimming; V, J and clone size are from that table. This sample is represented by 300,000 to 450,000 clones; around nine tenths of them were singletons. About 3% of the sample is taken by the ten largest.

This clone was found a few times. It has no known antigen specificity. Qualities for individual bases were not recorded, and no much larger clone is one base off. Other DNA sequences of this sample code for an identical CDR3. Sequences KGHSH (CDR1) and LQKENI (CDR2) are obtained from the germline V gene. Clipping removes 0 bases from V and 0 bases from J, with 1 as the unmatched junction base count. The CDR3 runs 16 residues from the cysteine to the phenylalanine. Only the CDR3 portion is preserved as DNA: 48 bases, with reading frame beginning at the first base. Collaborating institutions collected whole blood in K2EDTA tubes following their own protocols. For TCRbeta analysis, collaborator samples were shipped as frozen whole blood, as isolated PBMCs, or as DNA extracted from either sample type.

The TCR originated in a human donor in a cohort sampled during active COVID-19. The sequence is built from TRBV18 and TRBJ2-7; 11 bases in the junction line up with TRBD2. The material sequenced was peripheral blood. The bases are TGTGCCAGCTCACCACCCGGACTAGCGGGCTCCTACGAGCAGTACTTC. The translation is CASSPPGLAGSYEQYF.